The 22 T cell receptor beta chains given below trace back to one sample, sequenced in a study of blood T cells in healthy people across ages. The use of a sample-barcoded 5' primer and a J-beta primer mix characterized a second PCR of roughly 6 to 12 cycles. TCRdb called the 5' RACE reads again in MiXCR, with one record for every CDR3 protein. The data show hundreds of thousands of distinct CDR3 sequences, 29% seen once. The sample comprised blood. The origin of the receptors is a woman aged 80 or over in good health.

This clonotype has ten or more counts. The chain combines TRBV4-3 with TRBJ2-3, with 7 bases identical to TRBD1. CDR1 is LGHNA, CDR2 YSLEER, per germline. The V gene end was trimmed by 3 bases and the J gene end by 1 base; junction bases not matched to a gene: 4. There are 15 residues in the CDR3. The DNA for the CDR3 is TGCGCCAGCAGCCAGAGAGGGGGCGGCACAGATACGCAGTATTTT. It translates to CASSQRGGGTDTQYF.

V and J are TRBV12-3 or TRBV12-4 and TRBJ2-3, with 9 bases matching TRBD1. V dropped 0 bases and J dropped 3; count of bases not matched to a gene: 19. CDR3 length: 21 amino acids. The CDR3 is CASSLALGILVDRGPTDTQYF. CDR3 DNA sequence: TGTGCCAGCAGTTTAGCGCTGGGGATTTTAGTGGACAGGGGACCTACAGATACGCAGTATTTT.

This clonotype was seen repeatedly, ten times or more. This sequence joins TRBV11-2 and TRBJ1-2; perhaps TRBD1 as D (6 bases). This CDR3 is built from 14 residues. CDR1 SGHAT and CDR2 FQNNGV come from the germline V gene. Deletions cut 1 base from V and 3 bases from J, with 9 bases between. This CDR3 is CASSLAYRDYGYTF. The DNA of the CDR3 is TGTGCCAGCAGCTTAGCCTACAGGGACTATGGCTACACCTTC.

The V gene is TRBV12-3 or TRBV12-4, the J gene TRBJ2-2, with 7 bases that match TRBD2. V trimming: 2 bases; J trimming: 7 bases; junction bases outside the gene matches: 7. The CDR3 covers 15 residues. The CDR3 region is CASSLSRGVDGELFF. The CDR3 nucleotides are TGTGCCAGCAGTTTATCTCGGGGGGTTGACGGGGAGCTGTTTTTT.

This clonotype was counted at least ten times. The chain has TRBV18 and TRBJ2-1; no clear D gene. The CDR3 totals 17 residues. Germline V lookup: CDR1 KGHSH, CDR2 LQKENI. V was shortened by 0 bases and J by 0 bases, with 12 bases between the two germline ends. In DNA, the CDR3 is TGTGCCAGCTCACCACCCGTTGGGTCACACTCCTACAATGAGCAGTTCTTC. Translated, it gives CASSPPVGSHSYNEQFF. Variable domain in full (rest from reference TRBV18 and TRBJ2-1): NAGVMQNPRHLVRRRGQEARLRCSPMKGHSHVYWYRQLPEEGLKFMVYLQKENIIDESGMPKERFSAEFPKEGPSILRIQQVVRGDSAAYFCASSPPVGSHSYNEQFFGPGTRLTVL.

This clonotype was recorded at least ten times. The chain employs TRBV12-3 or TRBV12-4 and TRBJ1-5; TRBD1 might be the D (5 bases). Trimming took 4 bases from V and 3 from J, leaving 10 bases between them. The CDR3 loop spans 14 amino acids. The DNA for the CDR3 is TGTGCCAGCAGTTCGGACATTGACAATCAGCCCCAGCATTTT. The encoded protein is CASSSDIDNQPQHF.

In this sample, this clonotype turned up many times. The J gene is TRBJ2-1, the V gene TRBV7-2, with 14 bases fitting TRBD2. J was trimmed by 9 bases and V by 4 bases; bases with no gene match: 8. This CDR3 comprises 16 residues. Germline-derived CDR1 and CDR2 are SGHTA and FQGNSA. Here the CDR3 reads CASSSRTSGGQGEQFF. CDR3 nucleotides: TGTGCCAGCAGCTCCAGGACTAGCGGGGGGCAGGGTGAGCAGTTCTTC.

The chain uses TRBV20-1 and TRBJ2-1; 16 bases are a match to TRBD2. The CDR3 extends over 15 amino acids. In germline, CDR1 is DFQATT, CDR2 SNEGSKA (reference sequence). V gave up 4 bases and J gave up 7 bases; unmatched junction bases: 4. CDR3 sequence: CSATPGLAGGNEQFF. CDR3 DNA: TGCAGTGCTACCCCGGGACTAGCGGGGGGGAATGAGCAGTTCTTC.

The chain combines TRBV11-2 with TRBJ2-5; TRBD2 agrees at 8 bases. V lost 5 bases and J lost 5; bases outside the gene matches: 10. The CDR3 has 15 amino acids. Germline CDR1 is SGHAT and CDR2 is FQNNGV. Here the CDR3 reads CASSPRAGVGETQYF. The DNA for the CDR3 is TGTGCCAGCAGCCCCCGAGCGGGAGTGGGGGAGACCCAGTACTTC.

Of note for this clonotype: Being one base from a much bigger clone, this may be a read error. The chain employs TRBV24-1 and TRBJ2-7; D assignment may be TRBD1 or TRBD2 (6 bases each). The V end lost 2 bases, the J end lost 6 bases, and 19 bases lay between the germline ends. The CDR3 extends over 16 amino acids. Germline V gene sequence: CDR1 KGHDR, CDR2 SFDVKD. The CDR3 DNA is TGTGCCACCAGTGATTCCTCGGGGGCAGCGCGACGCGAGCAGTACTTC. Protein sequence: CATSDSSGAARREQYF.

The rearrangement joins TRBV10-3 to TRBJ2-1, with 7 bases lining up with TRBD2. The V segment lost 0 bases and the J segment 0 bases; nucleotides outside the gene matches: 5. The CDR3 is made up of 17 amino acids. Germline V gene data show CDR1 as ENHRY and CDR2 as SYGVKD. CDR3 in amino acids: CAISESERGTSYNEQFF. For the CDR3, the DNA is TGTGCCATCAGTGAGTCTGAGCGGGGTACCTCCTACAATGAGCAGTTCTTC.

V is TRBV6-2 or TRBV6-3 and J is TRBJ2-2; 9 bases match TRBD2. This CDR3 region has 18 residues. V shed 5 bases, J shed 1 base, and the junction held 11 bases outside the gene matches. CDR1 is MNHEY and CDR2 is SVGEGT in the germline V gene. CDR3 nucleotide sequence: TGTGCCAGCAGTCCTTATCCCTCAGCGGGGGGGAACACCGGGGAGCTGTTTTTT. It encodes CASSPYPSAGGNTGELFF.

This clonotype was found many times. This chain uses TRBV5-1 with TRBJ2-3; either TRBD1 or TRBD2 may fit D (5 bases each). V lost 3 bases and J lost 4, with 18 bases in between. The CDR3 runs to 16 residues. CDR1 is SGHRS, CDR2 YFSETQ, per germline. CDR3 protein: CASSSKPLGVADTQYF. The DNA of the CDR3 is TGCGCCAGCAGCTCGAAACCTTTGGGGGTGGCAGATACGCAGTATTTT.

This clonotype was recorded many times. The chain has TRBV7-2 and TRBJ2-5; 11 bases line up with TRBD2. CDR1 is SGHTA and CDR2 is FQGNSA in the germline V gene. This CDR3 is built from 14 residues. V lost 8 bases, J lost 5 bases, and 7 bases stayed unmatched. Written as DNA, the CDR3 is TGTGCCAGCGGGAATAGCGGGGGGGCGGAGACCCAGTACTTC. Amino acid sequence: CASGNSGGAETQYF.

At least ten counts were recorded for this clonotype. The chain links TRBV20-1 to TRBJ1-2; the D gene is possibly TRBD1 (6 bases). This CDR3 is 14 amino acids long. CDR1 is DFQATT and CDR2 is SNEGSKA in the germline V gene (reference sequence). Deletions cut 3 bases from V and 5 bases from J, with 16 bases between. As DNA, the CDR3 is TGCAGTGCTAGGGAAGGGGGACGGCCGTATGGCTACACCTTC. The encoded protein is CSAREGGRPYGYTF.

Comment on this clonotype: One base away lies a much larger clone, so this may be a sequencing read error. This chain uses TRBV6-2 or TRBV6-3 with TRBJ2-1; perhaps TRBD2 as D (6 bases). Germline V CDR1 and CDR2: MNHEY, SVGEGT. This CDR3 comprises 17 residues. The V end lost 2 bases, the J end lost 1 base, and 15 bases lay between the germline ends. The CDR3 DNA reads TGTGCCAGCAGTTACGCGGGACGGGGTGTTTCCTACAATGAGCAGTTCTTC. Its translation is CASSYAGRGVSYNEQFF.

This clonotype was recorded at least ten times. The CDR3 protein is CSVETSRVNGYTF. The DNA of the CDR3 is TGCAGCGTTGAGACCAGCAGGGTCAATGGCTACACCTTC. The chain is built from TRBV29-1 and TRBJ1-2; D perhaps matches TRBD1 (5 bases). This CDR3 has 13 residues. With 3 bases removed from V and 6 bases from J, the gap between germline ends came to 14 bases. Germline values: CDR1 SQVTM, CDR2 ANQGSEA.

Note on this clonotype: A much larger clone is a single base away; this may be a read error. This chain uses TRBV12-3 or TRBV12-4 with TRBJ2-3, with D possibly matching TRBD2 (5 bases). The length of the CDR3 is 17 residues. V lost 2 bases to trimming and J lost 3 bases, with 18 bases between them. The CDR3 DNA is TGTGCCAGCAGTTTACAACCGGGAATAGTGGGTACAGATACGCAGTATTTT. The encoded protein is CASSLQPGIVGTDTQYF.

This clonotype was detected ten times or more. The J gene is TRBJ2-7, the V gene TRBV10-2; TRBD2 agrees at 9 bases. Germline V gives CDR1 WSHSY, CDR2 SAAADI. The V gene end was trimmed by 4 bases and the J gene end by 4 bases; junction bases not matched to a gene: 8. There are 15 residues in the CDR3. This CDR3 reads CASSAGTSFRYEQYF. The DNA for the CDR3 is TGCGCCAGCAGTGCCGGGACTAGCTTCCGATACGAGCAGTACTTC.

This clonotype was counted a few times. V and J are TRBV9 and TRBJ2-2, with 8 positions matching TRBD2. The length of the CDR3 is 15 residues. V shed 0 bases, J shed 7 bases, and the junction held 5 bases outside the gene matches. Germline V gene sequence: CDR1 SGDLS, CDR2 YYNGEE. The CDR3 region has the DNA TGTGCCAGCAGCGTAGAATCGGGGGGGCACGGGGAGCTGTTTTTT. Amino acid sequence: CASSVESGGHGELFF.

This clonotype was counted between two and nine times. The chain recombines TRBV5-6 with TRBJ2-7; TRBD2 might be the D (6 bases). V was trimmed by 2 bases and J by 7 bases, leaving 16 bases between them. This CDR3 has 14 amino acids. Germline CDR1 reads SGHDT; CDR2 reads YYEEEE. This CDR3 is CASSFGSVLGEQYF. Here the CDR3 DNA reads TGTGCCAGCAGCTTCGGGAGCGTGCTGGGGGAGCAGTACTTC. Supplemented by reference TRBV5-6 and TRBJ2-7, the full variable domain reads DAGVTQSPTHLIKTRGQQVTLRCSPKSGHDTVSWYQQALGQGPQFIFQYYEEEERQRGNFPDRFSGHQFPNYSSELNVNALLLGDSALYLCASSFGSVLGEQYFGPGTRLTVT.

This clonotype was seen at least ten times. The chain is built from TRBV6-5 and TRBJ2-1, with D perhaps matching TRBD2 (7 bases). The CDR3 is made up of 15 amino acids. V lost 6 bases to trimming and J lost 2 bases, with 14 bases between them. CDR1 MNHEY and CDR2 SVGAGI come from the germline V gene. The CDR3 nucleotides read TGTGCCAGCAGCCCGGGGGGCTCCACCTACAATGAGCAGTTCTTC. Protein product: CASSPGGSTYNEQFF.